This T cell receptor beta chain was profiled in a study of CD8 T cells in Susac syndrome. With random hexamers, reverse transcription was performed on about 0.5 to 1 ug of RNA. TCRdb re-analysed the immunoSEQ multiplex PCR reads in MiXCR, keeping a single row per CDR3 protein. Of roughly 200,000 distinct CDR3 sequences detected, approximately 95% appear once; the ten largest clones hold approximately 0.094%. Per germline, CDR1 MDHEN and CDR2 SYDVKM. V was pared by 5 bases and J by 4 bases, with 9 bases between. This CDR3 is built from 12 residues. Healthy donors served as the controls. They were matched for age and sex.

The sequencing sample was made of CD4+ T cells from PBMCs. The sequence was collected from a human donor in good health. J is TRBJ2-7 and V is TRBV28; a possible D gene is TRBD2 (6 bases). CDR3 amino acids: CASSAGSYEQYV. The CDR3 DNA is TGTGCCAGCAGTGCCGGGAGTTACGAGCAGTACGTC.